This T cell receptor beta chain appears in the sequencing data of a study of T cells expressing NK-cell markers. Study information: According to the study, TCR beta repertoires originated from sorted CD3+CD56+NKG2C+, CD3+CD56+NKG2C- and CD3+CD56-NKG2C+ T cells. Seven sequenced donors out of eight were HCMV-seropositive, one seronegative.

Findings and caveats of the study: The HCMV specificity of the expanded NKG2C+ T cell clones stayed unresolved. For about 6 donors, the dominant NKG2C+ clonotypes made up roughly 1.0-8% of their CD8+ T cells.

About this clonotype: Its antigen is not identified.

CDR3 length: 14 residues. Germline CDR1 MDHEN, CDR2 SYDVKM. TCRdb re-called the 5' RACE reads and gives one entry per CDR3 protein, without DNA. Its clone listing holds about 460,000 distinct CDR3 sequences. The sample taken for sequencing was blood T cells: a sorted CD56 or NKG2C T cell subset, CD4+ or CD8+ T cells, or bulk PBMC T cells (not recorded which). The chain combines TRBV28 with TRBJ2-5; the D call from TCRdb, TRBD2, cannot be confirmed without DNA. This TCR derives from a woman between 50 and 59 years old in good health. This chain's CDR3 is CASSTSGYQETQYF.